This T cell receptor delta chain was sequenced for a study of γδ T cells in repeated Plasmodium falciparum infection. Whole-study context: Malian children with intense seasonal malaria exposure were compared with matched Australian children. Malian gammadelta TCRs were studied during no-transmission periods and across acute malaria episodes.

In its sample, this clone was seen a few times. The likely explanation is a read error, given a far larger clone one base away. The sample holds other DNA sequences that translate to the same CDR3. TCRdb reanalyzed the multiplex PCR reads using CATT. Of under 65,000 delta-chain clones in the sample, 1.5% to 2% were seen once. Germline loops: CDR1 TSWWSYY, CDR2 QGS. There are 22 residues in the CDR3. Flow sorting of PBMC yielded separate Vgamma9/Vdelta2+ and Vdelta2-negative gammadelta T cell populations for bulk repertoire analysis. What was sequenced was gamma-delta T cells from blood. V and J are TRDV1 and TRDJ1; 10 bases align to TRDD3. This TCR was sampled from a pool of human donors (malaria-infected and uninfected, not separated). CDR3 nucleotides: TGTGCTCTTGGGGAACTACGGCCCTACTGGGGGATTCGTCCCTGGGGCACCGATAAGCTCATCTTT. Amino acids: CALGELRPYWGIRPWGTDKLIF.